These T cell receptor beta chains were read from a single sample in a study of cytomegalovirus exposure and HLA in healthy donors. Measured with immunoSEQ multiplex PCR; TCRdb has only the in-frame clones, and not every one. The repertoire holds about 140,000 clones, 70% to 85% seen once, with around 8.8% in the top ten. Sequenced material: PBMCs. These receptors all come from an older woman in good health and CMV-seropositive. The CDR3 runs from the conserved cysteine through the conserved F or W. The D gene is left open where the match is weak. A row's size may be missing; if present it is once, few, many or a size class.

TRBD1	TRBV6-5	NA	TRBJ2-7	TGTGCCAGCATGTCTGGACAGGGGGCGGATGAGCAGTACTTC	CASMSGQGADEQYF
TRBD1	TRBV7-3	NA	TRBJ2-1	TGTGCCAGCAGCTTAGGGGCAGGGGGCATTAATGAGCAGTTCTTC	CASSLGAGGINEQFF
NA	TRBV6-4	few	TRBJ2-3	TGTGCCAGCAGTGACACTTCGGGTAGCGGCACAGATACGCAGTATTTT	CASSDTSGSGTDTQYF
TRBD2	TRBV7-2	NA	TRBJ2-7	TGTGCCAGCAGCCCCCGGACTAGCGGCCCCTACGAGCAGTACTTC	CASSPRTSGPYEQYF
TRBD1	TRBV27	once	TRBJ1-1	TGTGTCAGCAGTGACAGGGCGCACACTGAAGCTTTCTTT	CVSSDRAHTEAFF
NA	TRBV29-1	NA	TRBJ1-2	TGCAGCGTTGAACTCAGTCCGGGGGTCTCTGGGTATGGCTACACCTTC	CSVELSPGVSGYGYTF
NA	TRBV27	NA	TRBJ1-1	TGTGCCAGCAGTTTAACAGGGTTCACTGAAGCTTTCTTT	CASSLTGFTEAFF
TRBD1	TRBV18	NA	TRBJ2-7	TGTGCCAGCTCACCCGCGGGACAGGGAACCTACGTGCAGTACTTC	CASSPAGQGTYVQYF
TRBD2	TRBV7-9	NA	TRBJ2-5	TGTGCCAGCAGAGGACTAGCGGGAGCCCAAGAGACCCAGTACTTC	CASRGLAGAQETQYF
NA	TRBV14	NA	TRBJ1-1	TGTGCCAGCAGCCAAGTGCCCGGCGGGTACACTGAAGCTTTCTTT	CASSQVPGGYTEAFF
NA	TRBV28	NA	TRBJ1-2	TGTGCCAGCAGCCCTCGTGCCCAGGGAGGGTTGTTTGGCTACACCTTC	CASSPRAQGGLFGYTF
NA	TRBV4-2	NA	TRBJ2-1	TGTGCCAGCAGCCAAGGTGTGGGCCCCGGCGATGAGCAGTTCTTC	CASSQGVGPGDEQFF
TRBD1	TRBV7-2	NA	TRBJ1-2	TGTGCCAGCAGCTTAGCTGCGCAGGGGGGTGGCTACACCTTC	CASSLAAQGGGYTF
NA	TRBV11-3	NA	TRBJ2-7	TGTGCCAGCAGCTCAGGCCCGTACGAGCAGTACTTC	CASSSGPYEQYF
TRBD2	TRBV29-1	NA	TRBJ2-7	TGCAGCGTTGGTAGCGGGAGTGCCTCCTACGAGCAGTACTTC	CSVGSGSASYEQYF
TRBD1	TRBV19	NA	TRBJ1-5	TGTGCCAGTAGGCGCCCCGGGACAGGTAGCAATCAGCCCCAGCATTTT	CASRRPGTGSNQPQHF
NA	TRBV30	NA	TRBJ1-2	TGTGCCTGGACCCCGGGAGGCCCCCATGGCTACACCTTC	CAWTPGGPHGYTF
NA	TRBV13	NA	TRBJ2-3	TGTGCCAGCAGCTTTGGGACTTTCGGGGATACGCAGTATTTT	CASSFGTFGDTQYF
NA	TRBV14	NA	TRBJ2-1	TGTGCCAGCAGCCACAGGGGTTCCGAGACCTACAATGAGCAGTTCTTC	CASSHRGSETYNEQFF
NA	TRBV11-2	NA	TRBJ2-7	TGTGCCAGCAGCTATGGACAGCATGTGAACGAGCAGTACTTC	CASSYGQHVNEQYF
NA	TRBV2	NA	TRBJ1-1	TGTGCCAGCAGGGGCCAGAGGGATACTGAAGCTTTCTTT	CASRGQRDTEAFF
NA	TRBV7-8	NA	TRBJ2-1	TGTGCCAGCCTGGGGCAGGGCTCCAATGAGCAGTTCTTC	CASLGQGSNEQFF
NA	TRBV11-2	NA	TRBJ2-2	TGTGCCAGCAGCTTAGTGACCGGGGCCGGGGAGCTGTTTTTT	CASSLVTGAGELFF
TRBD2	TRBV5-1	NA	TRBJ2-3	TGCGCCAGCAGCAAAACACTAGCGGGAGCCACGGCAGATACGCAGTATTTT	CASSKTLAGATADTQYF
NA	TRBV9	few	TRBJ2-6	TGTGCCAGCAGCGTAGGGGCCGCCAACGTCCTGACTTTC	CASSVGAANVLTF
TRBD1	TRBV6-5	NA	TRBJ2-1	TGTGCCAGCAGCAGGGACACAGGGGGCAATGAGCAGTTCTTC	CASSRDTGGNEQFF
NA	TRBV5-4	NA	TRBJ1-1	TGTGCCAGCAGCTTGGCGGTTACAGGACGGAACACTGAAGCTTTCTTT	CASSLAVTGRNTEAFF
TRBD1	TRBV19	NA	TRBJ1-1	TGTGCCAGTAAACAGGGGAGCACTGAAGCTTTCTTT	CASKQGSTEAFF
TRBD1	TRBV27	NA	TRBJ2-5	TGTGCCAGCAGTCAGTCAGGGGGCCCCCAAGAGACCCAGTACTTC	CASSQSGGPQETQYF
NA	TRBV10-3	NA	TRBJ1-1	TGTGCCATCAGTGAGGGGGTAGGGGCGGATGGGGCTTTCTTT	CAISEGVGADGAFF
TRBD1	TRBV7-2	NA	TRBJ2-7	TGTGCCAGCAGCTTAGGTCCGGGACAGACCTACGAGCAGTACTTC	CASSLGPGQTYEQYF
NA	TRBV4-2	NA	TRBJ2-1	TGTGCCAGCAGCCAAGATCTCGGAGGTTCGGGTGAGCAGTTCTTC	CASSQDLGGSGEQFF